This T cell receptor (beta chain) stems from a study of cytomegalovirus exposure and HLA in healthy donors. For this clone: Its antigen is currently unknown.

Points from the study as a whole: Several of the most significant clusters were apparently associated with common viral pathogens in a later analysis.

Amplification used 60 Vbeta primers and 13 Jbeta primers. Using immunoSEQ multiplex PCR, the repertoire was profiled, and TCRdb retains in-frame clones only, with some absent. The data hold about 170,000 clones, with approximately 81% observed a single time. The CDR3 is 17 residues long. Trimming shortened V by 2 bases and J by 8 bases, and 21 bases separated the two germline ends. This chain joins TRBV23-1 and TRBJ1-4; D unclear. TRBV23-1 is identified as an open reading frame with a role that is uncertain. The sample was PBMCs. The TCR sequence derives from a woman aged 50 to 60 in good health and CMV-seronegative. CDR3 amino acids: CASSQPPDLRNGEKLFF. CDR3 bases: TGCGCCAGCAGTCAACCCCCCGACCTTCGCAACGGGGAAAAACTGTTTTTT.